Reported below is one T cell receptor (beta chain). Its antigen remains unknown. This entry is derived from a study of cytomegalovirus exposure and HLA in healthy donors. Study-wide context: An earlier analysis found fewer than 140 million unique TCR beta sequences from about 190 million T cells.

CDR3 length equals 16 residues. Looked up from germline, CDR1 is MNHNY and CDR2 is SVGAGI (reference sequence). Trimming cost V 2 bases and J 1 base, with 14 bases left between them. PCR involved 60 Vbeta and 13 Jbeta primers. The data were produced by immunoSEQ multiplex PCR, yet TCRdb's version contains in-frame clones alone and is incomplete. The repertoire holds 150,000 to 200,000 clones, with about an eighth as singletons. General study points: Some public TCRs appeared in many individuals, while most sequences were rare. For most subjects, TCR beta sequences were reported to predict HLA-A and HLA-B alleles with accuracy.

The J gene is TRBJ1-1, the V gene TRBV6-6; D is unclear. This TCR came from a man aged 50 to 60 in good health and CMV-seropositive. Sequencing used PBMCs. CDR3 nucleotide sequence: TGTGCCAGCAGTTACCCGAGGAACATCGAGAACACTGAAGCTTTCTTT. Protein sequence: CASSYPRNIENTEAFF.